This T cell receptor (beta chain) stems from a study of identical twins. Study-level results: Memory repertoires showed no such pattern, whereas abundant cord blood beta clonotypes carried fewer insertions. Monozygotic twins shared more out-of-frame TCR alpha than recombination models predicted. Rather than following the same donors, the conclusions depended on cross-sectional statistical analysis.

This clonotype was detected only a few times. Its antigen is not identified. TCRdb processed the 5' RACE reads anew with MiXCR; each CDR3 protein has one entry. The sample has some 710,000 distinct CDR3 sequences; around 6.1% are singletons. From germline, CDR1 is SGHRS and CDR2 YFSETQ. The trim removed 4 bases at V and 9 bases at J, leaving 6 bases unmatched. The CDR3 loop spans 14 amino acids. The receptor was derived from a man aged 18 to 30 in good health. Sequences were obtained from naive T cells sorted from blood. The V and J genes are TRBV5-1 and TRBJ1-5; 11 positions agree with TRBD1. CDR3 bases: TGCGCCAGCAGCGCTGGGACAGGGGGAGGGCCCCAGCATTTT. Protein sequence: CASSAGTGGGPQHF.